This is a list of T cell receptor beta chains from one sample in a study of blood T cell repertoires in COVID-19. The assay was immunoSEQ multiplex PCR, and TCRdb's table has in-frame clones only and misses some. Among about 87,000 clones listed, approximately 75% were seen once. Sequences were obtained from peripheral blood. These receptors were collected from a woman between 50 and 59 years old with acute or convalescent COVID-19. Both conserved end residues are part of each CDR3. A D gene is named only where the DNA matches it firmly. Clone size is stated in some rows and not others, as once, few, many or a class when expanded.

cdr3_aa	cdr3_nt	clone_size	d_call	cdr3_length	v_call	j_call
CASSPTGTTSGYGYTF	TGTGCCAGCTCACCTACCGGGACAACAAGTGGGTATGGCTACACCTTC	.	.	16	TRBV18	TRBJ1-2
CAISESGGPGNEQFF	TGTGCCATCAGTGAGTCGGGGGGGCCGGGCAATGAGCAGTTCTTC	.	.	15	TRBV10-3	TRBJ2-1
CASSQGPSGLDEQYF	TGCGCCAGCAGCCAAGGCCCCTCGGGGTTGGACGAGCAGTACTTC	.	.	15	TRBV4-3	TRBJ2-7
CASSQDSAGEAFF	TGCGCCAGCAGCCAAGATTCAGCGGGTGAAGCTTTCTTT	.	.	13	TRBV4-3	TRBJ1-1
CASSPTGNTQYF	TGCGCCAGCAGCCCGACAGGCAATACGCAGTATTTT	.	.	12	TRBV5-1	TRBJ2-3
CASSERQGGGYTF	TGTGCCAGCAGTGAAAGGCAGGGTGGGGGCTACACCTTC	once	.	13	TRBV6-1	TRBJ1-2
CASSSGLAGSTDTQYF	TGTGCCAGCAGCTCGGGACTAGCGGGGAGCACAGATACGCAGTATTTT	once	TRBD2	16	TRBV7-6	TRBJ2-3
CASSRRLAGETGELFF	TGCGCCAGCAGCCGAAGACTAGCGGGTGAAACCGGGGAGCTGTTTTTT	few	TRBD2	16	TRBV4-1	TRBJ2-2
CATSDRDSAEAFF	TGTGCCACCAGTGACCGGGACAGCGCTGAAGCTTTCTTT	.	TRBD1	13	TRBV24-1	TRBJ1-1
CASSEYRGADGYTF	TGTGCCAGCAGTGAATATCGGGGGGCAGATGGCTACACCTTC	once	.	14	TRBV25-1	TRBJ1-2
CASSLGLTSSSPLHF	TGTGCCAGCAGTTTAGGCCTGACATCATCTTCACCCCTCCACTTT	.	.	15	TRBV27	TRBJ1-6
CASSITGGLLETQYF	TGTGCCAGCAGCATAACAGGGGGGCTATTAGAGACCCAGTACTTC	.	TRBD1	15	TRBV5-6	TRBJ2-5
CASSSRDRGSYEQYF	TGTGCCAGCAGCTCCCGGGACAGGGGTTCCTACGAGCAGTACTTC	.	TRBD1	15	TRBV5-4	TRBJ2-7
CASIPGQHTEAFF	TGTGCCAGCATCCCAGGACAGCACACTGAAGCTTTCTTT	.	.	13	TRBV28	TRBJ1-1
CASSSSTGLNTGELFF	TGTGCCAGCAGCTCTTCGACAGGGTTGAACACCGGGGAGCTGTTTTTT	.	TRBD1	16	TRBV7-6	TRBJ2-2
CASSLAGAGATDTQYF	TGCGCCAGCAGCTTGGCCGGGGCGGGGGCCACAGATACGCAGTATTTT	.	.	16	TRBV5-1	TRBJ2-3
CASSFSGGGNTIYF	TGTGCCAGCAGTTTCTCAGGGGGAGGAAACACCATATATTTT	.	TRBD1	14	TRBV28	TRBJ1-3
CASRQLPNYGYTF	TGCGCCAGCAGACAGCTACCCAACTATGGCTACACCTTC	.	.	13	TRBV5-1	TRBJ1-2
CSVSWTAANYGYTF	TGCAGCGTTTCGTGGACAGCAGCTAACTATGGCTACACCTTC	few	.	14	TRBV29-1	TRBJ1-2
CASSRGQLNTEAFF	TGTGCCAGCAGCCGAGGACAGCTGAACACTGAAGCTTTCTTT	once	.	14	TRBV6-2/TRBV6-3	TRBJ1-1
CASSSSGTGYYEQYF	TGTGCCAGCAGTTCCAGCGGGACAGGGTACTACGAGCAGTACTTC	.	TRBD1	15	TRBV28	TRBJ2-7
CASFEGGANVLTF	TGTGCCAGTTTTGAGGGTGGGGCCAACGTCCTGACTTTC	few	.	13	TRBV6-5	TRBJ2-6
CASSQDARQGSEAFF	TGCGCCAGCAGCCAAGACGCCCGACAGGGATCTGAAGCTTTCTTT	.	TRBD1	15	TRBV4-3	TRBJ1-1
CSVEEVDRGSEAFF	TGCAGCGTTGAAGAAGTGGACAGGGGGTCTGAAGCTTTCTTT	.	TRBD1	14	TRBV29-1	TRBJ1-1
CASSDRWSGGTEAFF	TGTGCCAGCAGTGACAGGTGGTCGGGGGGCACTGAAGCTTTCTTT	.	.	15	TRBV6-1	TRBJ1-1
CAWSYGPGNGYTF	TGTGCCTGGAGTTATGGGCCGGGGAATGGCTACACCTTC	.	.	13	TRBV30	TRBJ1-2
CASSADRDTEAFF	TGTGCCAGCAGCGCCGACAGGGACACTGAAGCTTTCTTT	few	TRBD1	13	TRBV9	TRBJ1-1
CASSYWDRGTYEQYF	TGTGCCAGCAGTTACTGGGACAGAGGAACCTACGAGCAGTACTTC	.	TRBD1	15	TRBV6-5	TRBJ2-7
CASTRAGTVNYGYTF	TGTGCCAGCACCAGAGCCGGGACAGTGAACTATGGCTACACCTTC	.	TRBD1	15	TRBV6-5	TRBJ1-2
CASSISPQGHQPQHF	TGTGCCAGTAGTATATCCCCCCAGGGGCATCAGCCCCAGCATTTT	.	.	15	TRBV19	TRBJ1-5
CASSRWRDHYNEQFF	TGTGCCAGCAGCCGGTGGAGGGACCACTACAATGAGCAGTTCTTC	.	.	15	TRBV5-6	TRBJ2-1
CASSQAGSSYNEQFF	TGCGCCAGCAGCCAGGCGGGGAGCTCCTACAATGAGCAGTTCTTC	.	.	15	TRBV4-3	TRBJ2-1
CASSQSSVTYNEQFF	TGTGCCAGCAGCCAATCCAGTGTCACCTACAATGAGCAGTTCTTC	.	.	15	TRBV3-1/TRBV3-2	TRBJ2-1
CASSFSQGFGNQPQHF	TGTGCCAGCAGCTTTTCACAGGGGTTTGGTAATCAGCCCCAGCATTTT	.	TRBD1	16	TRBV7-9	TRBJ1-5
CASAPGQGPETQYF	TGTGCCAGCGCTCCGGGACAGGGCCCAGAGACCCAGTACTTC	.	TRBD1	14	TRBV3-1/TRBV3-2	TRBJ2-5
CASSLAEDSEQFF	TGTGCCAGCAGTCTCGCGGAGGATAGTGAGCAGTTCTTC	.	.	13	TRBV2	TRBJ2-1
CASSQEGSSGANVLTF	TGTGCCAGCAGCCAAGAGGGCAGCTCTGGGGCCAACGTCCTGACTTTC	once	.	16	TRBV3-1/TRBV3-2	TRBJ2-6
CASSLGGPNTGELFF	TGTGCCAGCAGTCTGGGGGGGCCCAACACCGGGGAGCTGTTTTTT	.	.	15	TRBV6-5	TRBJ2-2
CASREGNYEQYF	TGCGCCAGCAGGGAGGGGAACTACGAGCAGTACTTC	.	.	12	TRBV5-1	TRBJ2-7
CASSLREGGYGYTF	TGTGCCAGCAGTCTCCGGGAGGGAGGCTATGGCTACACCTTC	.	.	14	TRBV27	TRBJ1-2
CASSLGQLNWNTEAFF	TGCGCCAGCAGCCTGGGACAGTTGAATTGGAACACTGAAGCTTTCTTT	few	TRBD1	16	TRBV5-1	TRBJ1-1
CASSPWTGLVNGYTF	TGTGCCAGCAGCCCATGGACAGGGTTGGTTAATGGCTACACCTTC	.	TRBD1	15	TRBV7-2	TRBJ1-2
CASSLRTGELNTF	TGTGCCAGCAGCCTGCGGACAGGTGAACTTAACACCTTC	.	TRBD1	13	TRBV5-6	TRBJ1-2
CASSIRGDTIYF	TGTGCCAGTAGTATAAGGGGCGACACCATATATTTT	.	.	12	TRBV19	TRBJ1-3
CASSSSDWLAKNIQYF	TGTGCCAGCAGTTCCTCGGACTGGTTAGCCAAAAACATTCAGTACTTC	.	.	16	TRBV28	TRBJ2-4
CSVQTGGASHEQYF	TGCAGCGTTCAAACAGGGGGCGCATCCCACGAGCAGTACTTC	few	TRBD1	14	TRBV29-1	TRBJ2-7
CASSQDSYNEQFF	TGTGCCAGCAGCCAGGACAGTTACAATGAGCAGTTCTTC	.	.	13	TRBV6-5	TRBJ2-1
CASSSLPGGLKLFF	TGTGCCAGCAGTTCCCTGCCAGGGGGGTTAAAACTGTTTTTT	.	TRBD1	14	TRBV27	TRBJ1-4
CASRSGGTNTGELFF	TGTGCCAGCAGGAGCGGGGGGACGAACACCGGGGAGCTGTTTTTT	.	TRBD2	15	TRBV11-2	TRBJ2-2
CASSLLGSLVNTEAFF	TGTGCCAGCAGCTTACTAGGATCCCTGGTGAACACTGAAGCTTTCTTT	.	.	16	TRBV5-5	TRBJ1-1
CASSLAGTYNEQFF	TGTGCCAGCAGCTTAGCGGGGACTTACAATGAGCAGTTCTTC	.	.	14	TRBV7-9	TRBJ2-1
CASSEGTGHQPQHF	TGTGCCAGCAGTGAAGGGACAGGGCATCAGCCCCAGCATTTT	.	TRBD1	14	TRBV2	TRBJ1-5
CASSEEGDYGYTF	TGTGCCAGCAGTGAAGAGGGGGACTATGGCTACACCTTC	.	.	13	TRBV2	TRBJ1-2
CASSSTGGNSPLHF	TGTGCCAGTAGTTCTACAGGGGGGAATTCACCCCTCCACTTT	.	TRBD1	14	TRBV19	TRBJ1-6
CATGGTGFRETQYF	TGTGCCACCGGCGGGACAGGGTTCCGGGAGACCCAGTACTTC	.	TRBD1	14	TRBV24-1	TRBJ2-5